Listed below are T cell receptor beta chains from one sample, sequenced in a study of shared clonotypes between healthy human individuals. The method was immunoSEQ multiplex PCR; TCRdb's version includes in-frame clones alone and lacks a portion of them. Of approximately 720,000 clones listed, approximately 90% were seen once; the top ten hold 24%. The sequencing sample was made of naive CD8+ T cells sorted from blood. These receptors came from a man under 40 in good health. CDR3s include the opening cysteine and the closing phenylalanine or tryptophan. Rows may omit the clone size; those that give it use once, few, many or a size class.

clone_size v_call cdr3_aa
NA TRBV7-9 CASNKGLGSTDTQYF
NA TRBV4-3 CASSLGQGNYGYTF
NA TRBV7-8 CASSRDWRDGYTF
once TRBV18 CASSPDLGRDFYNEQFF
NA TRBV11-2 CASSLDVHDTQYF
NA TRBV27 CASSLSNQRRGDEQFF
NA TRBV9 CASSLTTGELFF
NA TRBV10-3 CAIRDPLGETQYF
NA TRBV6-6 CASSYSENYEQYF
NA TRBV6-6 CASVESLGYEQYF
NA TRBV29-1 CSVVGGSVYNEQFF
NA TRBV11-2 CASSRLAEQETQYF
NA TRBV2 CASSGMARMF
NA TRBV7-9 CASMLPPGELFF
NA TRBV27 CASSFGTGYEQYF
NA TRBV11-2 CASSLAYRGRGTEAFF
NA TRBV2 CASTQYSREKLFF
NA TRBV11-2 CASSFTESYEQYF
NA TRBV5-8 CDSYTSGQTPFGGQETQYF
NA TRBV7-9 CASSFAGSSPDTQYF
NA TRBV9 CASSVAGETQYF
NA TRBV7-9 CASSPSVEVKETQYF
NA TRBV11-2 CASSLEWGAGELFF
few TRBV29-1 CSALFPWTATNEKLFF
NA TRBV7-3 CASSAQWASGDNEQFF
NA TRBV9 CASRDRGGYTF